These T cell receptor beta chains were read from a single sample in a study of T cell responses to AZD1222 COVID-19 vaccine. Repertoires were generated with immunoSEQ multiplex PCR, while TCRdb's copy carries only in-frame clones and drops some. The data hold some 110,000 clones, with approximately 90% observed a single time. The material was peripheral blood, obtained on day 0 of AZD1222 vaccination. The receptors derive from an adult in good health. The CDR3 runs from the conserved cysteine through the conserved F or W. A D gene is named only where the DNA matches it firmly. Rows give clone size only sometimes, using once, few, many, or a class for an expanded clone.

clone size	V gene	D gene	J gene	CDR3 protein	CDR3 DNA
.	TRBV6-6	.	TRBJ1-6	CASRGRFSSYNSPLHF	TGTGCCAGCAGGGGACGCTTCAGCTCCTATAATTCACCCCTCCACTTT
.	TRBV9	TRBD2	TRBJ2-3	CASSVEGGTSTDTQYF	TGTGCCAGCAGCGTAGAGGGAGGGACTAGCACAGATACGCAGTATTTT
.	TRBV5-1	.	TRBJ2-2	CASSLAEQGTGELFF	TGCGCCAGCAGCTTGGCCGAACAGGGCACCGGGGAGCTGTTTTTT
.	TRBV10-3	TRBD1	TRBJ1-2	CAISEYIGTGEKDGYTF	TGTGCCATCAGTGAATATATCGGGACAGGGGAGAAGGATGGCTACACCTTC
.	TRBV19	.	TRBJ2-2	CASSNAPVARVYTGELFF	TGTGCCAGTAGTAATGCCCCCGTAGCTAGGGTCTACACCGGGGAGCTGTTTTTT
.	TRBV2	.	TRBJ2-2	CASNGGLGTGELFF	TGTGCCAGCAATGGAGGACTCGGCACCGGGGAGCTGTTTTTT
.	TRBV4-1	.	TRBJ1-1	CASSQGITGNTEAFF	TGCGCCAGCAGCCAAGGAATTACAGGGAACACTGAAGCTTTCTTT
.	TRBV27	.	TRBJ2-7	CASSFSFYYEQYF	TGTGCCAGCAGTTTTTCGTTTTACTACGAGCAGTACTTC
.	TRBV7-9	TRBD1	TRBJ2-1	CASSLRTGVYNEQFF	TGTGCCAGCAGCTTACGGACAGGAGTCTACAATGAGCAGTTCTTC
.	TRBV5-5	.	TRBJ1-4	CASSLRGNEKLFF	TGTGCCAGCAGCTTGCGAGGGAATGAAAAACTGTTTTTT
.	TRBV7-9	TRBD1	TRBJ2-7	CASSLARDRGYEQYF	TGTGCCAGCAGCTTAGCCCGGGACAGGGGCTACGAGCAGTACTTC
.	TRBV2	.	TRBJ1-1	CASSQGPGTNEAFF	TGTGCCAGCAGCCAAGGGCCGGGTACGAATGAAGCTTTCTTT
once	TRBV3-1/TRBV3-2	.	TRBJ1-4	CASSQEGPGAVRDEKLFF	TGTGCCAGCAGCCAAGAGGGTCCAGGGGCAGTTCGTGATGAAAAACTGTTTTTT
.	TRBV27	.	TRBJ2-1	CASSRAGYGSNEQFF	TGTGCCAGCAGTAGGGCGGGGTACGGGTCCAATGAGCAGTTCTTC
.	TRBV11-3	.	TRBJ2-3	CASSLGQQGTDTQYF	TGTGCCAGCAGCTTAGGGCAACAGGGTACAGATACGCAGTATTTT
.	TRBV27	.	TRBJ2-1	CASSLTGHAAYNEQFF	TGTGCCAGCAGTTTAACCGGACACGCCGCCTACAATGAGCAGTTCTTC
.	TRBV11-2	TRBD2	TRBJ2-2	CASSPTSGYTGELFF	TGTGCCAGCAGCCCTACTAGCGGTTACACCGGGGAGCTGTTTTTT
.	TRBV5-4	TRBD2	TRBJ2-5	CASSRVSGGQETQYF	TGTGCCAGCAGCAGGGTCAGCGGGGGCCAAGAGACCCAGTACTTC
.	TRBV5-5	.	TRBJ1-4	CASRRDGRNEKLFF	TGTGCCAGCAGGAGGGACGGGCGTAATGAAAAACTGTTTTTT
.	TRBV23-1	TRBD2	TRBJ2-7	CASSQSPLAGIISPGSYEQYF	TGCGCCAGCAGTCAATCTCCCCTAGCGGGGATCATCTCGCCGGGTTCCTACGAGCAGTACTTC
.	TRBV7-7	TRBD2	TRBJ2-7	CASSSGLYYEQYF	TGTGCCAGCAGCTCGGGACTATACTACGAGCAGTACTTC
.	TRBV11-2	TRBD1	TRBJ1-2	CASSLVGDRGGGYTF	TGTGCCAGCAGCTTAGTAGGGGACAGGGGCGGTGGCTACACCTTC
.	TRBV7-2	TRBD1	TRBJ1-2	CASQFGGTGGLGYTF	TGTGCCAGCCAATTCGGAGGGACAGGGGGCTTGGGCTACACCTTC
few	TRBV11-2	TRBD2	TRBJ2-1	CASSFSGRIYNEQFF	TGTGCCAGCAGCTTTAGCGGGAGGATCTACAATGAGCAGTTCTTC
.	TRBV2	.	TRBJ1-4	CASRRGGGEKLFF	TGTGCCAGCAGGAGGGGAGGGGGTGAAAAACTGTTTTTT
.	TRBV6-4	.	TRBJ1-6	CASSVTADSPLHF	TGTGCCAGCAGTGTTACGGCAGATTCACCCCTCCACTTT
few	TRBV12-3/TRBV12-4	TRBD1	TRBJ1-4	CASRRDRAEKLFF	TGTGCCAGCAGGAGGGACAGGGCTGAAAAACTGTTTTTT
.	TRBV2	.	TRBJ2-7	CASSDLAEAYEQYF	TGTGCCAGCAGTGACCTTGCAGAAGCCTACGAGCAGTACTTC
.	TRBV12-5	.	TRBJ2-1	CASRGESYNEQFF	TGTGCTAGCAGGGGGGAATCCTACAATGAGCAGTTCTTC
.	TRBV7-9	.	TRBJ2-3	CASIPGKGTDTQYF	TGTGCCAGCATCCCTGGTAAAGGCACAGATACGCAGTATTTT
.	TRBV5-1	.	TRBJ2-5	CASRRGEETQYF	TGCGCCAGCCGCCGGGGAGAAGAGACCCAGTACTTC
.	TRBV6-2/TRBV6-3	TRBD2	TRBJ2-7	CASSLLAGGYEQYF	TGTGCCAGCAGCTTACTAGCGGGGGGGTACGAGCAGTACTTC